This T cell receptor (beta chain) was sequenced for a study of T cell changes during pregnancy in multiple sclerosis. Sequencing was performed with immunoSEQ multiplex PCR; in TCRdb, only in-frame clones are kept and a portion is missing. This sample yields roughly 84,000 clones, of which 93% are seen a single time; around 1.4% belongs to the top ten. V was cut by 5 bases and J by 0 bases, with 14 bases left in between. Germline values: CDR1 MDHEN, CDR2 SYDVKM. This CDR3 region has 16 residues. This clone was observed once. The J gene is TRBJ2-1, the V gene TRBV28, with D possibly matching TRBD2 (6 bases). The input for sequencing was peripheral blood, taken in the third trimester of pregnancy. This clonotype was obtained from a female donor in good health, enrolled as a control in a pregnancy study. The CDR3 loop reads CASSNRRLGSYNEQFF. DNA for the CDR3: TGTGCCAGCAGTAATAGGAGACTAGGCTCCTACAATGAGCAGTTCTTC.